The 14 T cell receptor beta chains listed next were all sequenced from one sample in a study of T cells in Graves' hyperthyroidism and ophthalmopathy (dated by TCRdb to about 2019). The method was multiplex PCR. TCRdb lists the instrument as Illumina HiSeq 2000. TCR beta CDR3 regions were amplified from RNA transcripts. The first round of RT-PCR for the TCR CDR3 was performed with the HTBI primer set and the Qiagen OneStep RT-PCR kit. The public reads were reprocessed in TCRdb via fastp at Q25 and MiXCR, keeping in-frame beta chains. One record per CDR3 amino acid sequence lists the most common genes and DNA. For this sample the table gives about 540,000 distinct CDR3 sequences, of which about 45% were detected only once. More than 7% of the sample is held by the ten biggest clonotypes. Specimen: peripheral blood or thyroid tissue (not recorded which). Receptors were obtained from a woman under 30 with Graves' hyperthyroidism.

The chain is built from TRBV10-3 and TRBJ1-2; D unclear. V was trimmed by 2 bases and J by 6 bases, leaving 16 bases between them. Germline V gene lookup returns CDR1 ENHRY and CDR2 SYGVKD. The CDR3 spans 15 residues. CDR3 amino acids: CAISEPESSVDGYTF. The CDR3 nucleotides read TGTGCCATCAGTGAGCCGGAGAGCTCTGTCGATGGCTACACCTTC.

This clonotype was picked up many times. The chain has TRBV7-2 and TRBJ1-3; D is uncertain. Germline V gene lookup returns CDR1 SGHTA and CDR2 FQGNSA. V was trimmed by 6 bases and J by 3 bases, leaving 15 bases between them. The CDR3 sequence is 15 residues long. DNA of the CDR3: TGTGCCAGCAGTTCCCCTTTTTCTGGTGGAAACACCATATATTTT. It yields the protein CASSSPFSGGNTIYF.

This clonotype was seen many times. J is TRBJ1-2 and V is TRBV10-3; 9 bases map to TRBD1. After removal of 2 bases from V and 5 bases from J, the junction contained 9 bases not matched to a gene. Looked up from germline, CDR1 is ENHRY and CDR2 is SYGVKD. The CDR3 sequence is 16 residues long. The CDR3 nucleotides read TGTGCCATCAGTGAGCCGAACGCTGGGACAGGGTATGGCTACACCTTC. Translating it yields CAISEPNAGTGYGYTF.

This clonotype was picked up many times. DNA for the CDR3: TGTGCCAGCAGTTACCCGGGTAGGTCTAGCGGAAGCTCCTACAATGAGCAGTTCTTC. Amino acids: CASSYPGRSSGSSYNEQFF. The rearrangement joins TRBV7-9 to TRBJ2-1, with 7 bases lining up with TRBD2. CDR3 size: 19 residues. Trimming took 6 bases from V and 0 from J; bases not matched to a gene: 17. Per the germline V gene, CDR1 is SEHNR and CDR2 is FQNEAQ (reference sequence). Full variable domain (rest looked up from reference TRBV7-9 and TRBJ2-1): DTGVSQNPRHKITKRGQNVTFRCDPISEHNRLYWYRQTLGQGPEFLTYFQNEAQLEKSRLLSDRFSAERPKGSFSTLEIQRTEQGDSAMYLCASSYPGRSSGSSYNEQFFGPGTRLTVL.

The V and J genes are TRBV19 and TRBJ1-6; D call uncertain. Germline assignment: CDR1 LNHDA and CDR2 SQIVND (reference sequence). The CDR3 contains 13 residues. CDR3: CVSSHDPEVPLHF. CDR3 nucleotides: TGTGTTAGTAGTCACGACCCGGAGGTGCCCCTCCACTTT. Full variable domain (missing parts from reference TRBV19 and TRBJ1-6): DGGITQSPKYLFRKEGQNVTLSCEQNLNHDAMYWYRQDPGQGLRLIYYSQIVNDFQKGDIAEGYSVSREKKESFPLTVTSAQKNPTAFYLCVSSHDPEVPLHFGNGTRLTVT.

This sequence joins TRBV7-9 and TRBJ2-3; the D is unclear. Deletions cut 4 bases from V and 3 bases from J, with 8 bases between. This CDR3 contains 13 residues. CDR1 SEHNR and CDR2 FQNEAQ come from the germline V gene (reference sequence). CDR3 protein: CASSSRPTDTQYF. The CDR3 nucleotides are TGTGCCAGCAGCTCTCGACCGACAGATACGCAGTATTTT.

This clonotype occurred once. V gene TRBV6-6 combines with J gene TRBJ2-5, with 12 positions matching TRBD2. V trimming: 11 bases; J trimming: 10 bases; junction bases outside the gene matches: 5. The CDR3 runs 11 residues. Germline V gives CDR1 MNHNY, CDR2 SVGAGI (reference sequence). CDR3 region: CASRLAGVQYF. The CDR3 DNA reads TGTGCCTCTCGACTAGCGGGAGTCCAGTACTTC.

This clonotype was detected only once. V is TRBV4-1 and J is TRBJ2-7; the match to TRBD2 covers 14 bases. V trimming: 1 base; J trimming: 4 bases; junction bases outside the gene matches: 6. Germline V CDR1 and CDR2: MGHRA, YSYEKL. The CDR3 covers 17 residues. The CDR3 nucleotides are TGCGCCAGCAGCCAAGTGGGGACTAGCGGGAGTTTATACGAGCAGTACTTC. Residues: CASSQVGTSGSLYEQYF.

The CDR3 reads CSALTSGPYNEQYF. Written as DNA, the CDR3 is TGCAGTGCTCTCACTAGCGGCCCTTACAATGAGCAGTACTTC. The rearrangement joins TRBV20-1 to TRBJ2-7; TRBD2 matches 8 bases. CDR1 is DFQATT, CDR2 SNEGSKA, per germline (reference sequence). The V segment lost 5 bases and the J segment 7 bases; nucleotides outside the gene matches: 13. The CDR3 runs to 14 residues.

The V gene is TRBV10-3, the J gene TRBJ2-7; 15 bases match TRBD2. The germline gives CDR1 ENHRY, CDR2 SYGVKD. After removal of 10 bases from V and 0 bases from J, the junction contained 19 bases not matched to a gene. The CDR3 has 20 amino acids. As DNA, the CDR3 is TGTGCCAGCAGACCCGGGACTAGCGGGAGGTTCACCAGAAGCTCCTACGAGCAGTACTTC. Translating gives CASRPGTSGRFTRSSYEQYF.

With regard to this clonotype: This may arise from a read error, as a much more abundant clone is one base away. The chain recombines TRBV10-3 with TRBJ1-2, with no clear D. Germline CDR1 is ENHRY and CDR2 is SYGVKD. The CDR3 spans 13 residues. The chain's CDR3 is CDSSYSLLYGYTF. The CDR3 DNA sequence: TGTGACAGCAGTTACTCGTTACTCTATGGCTACACCTTC.

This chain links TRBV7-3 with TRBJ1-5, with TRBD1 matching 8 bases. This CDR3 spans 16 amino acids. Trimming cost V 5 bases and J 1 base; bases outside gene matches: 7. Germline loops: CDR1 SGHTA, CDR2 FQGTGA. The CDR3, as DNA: TGTGCCAGCAGCGCGGACAGGGTTCGGAGCAATCAGCCCCAGCATTTT. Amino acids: CASSADRVRSNQPQHF.

The CDR3 spells CASSEYGQGKSSPLHF. The CDR3 DNA is TGTGCCAGCAGTGAATATGGACAGGGGAAAAGTTCACCCCTCCACTTT. The gene calls are TRBV2 and TRBJ1-6; 9 nucleotides align to TRBD1. V trimming: 2 bases; J trimming: 9 bases; junction bases outside the gene matches: 8. The CDR3 runs 16 residues. Per the germline V gene, CDR1 is SNHLY and CDR2 is FYNNEI.

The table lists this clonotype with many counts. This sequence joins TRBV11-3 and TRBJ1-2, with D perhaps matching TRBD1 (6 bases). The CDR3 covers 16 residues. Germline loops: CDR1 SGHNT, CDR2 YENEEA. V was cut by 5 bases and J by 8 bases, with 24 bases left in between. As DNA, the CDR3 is TGTGCCAGCAGCCCCCAGCCCGAGACAGGTCCATACGGCTACACCTTC. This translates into CASSPQPETGPYGYTF.